A single TCR beta chain is shown here with its context. This entry belongs to a study of blood T cell repertoires in COVID-19. V lost 4 bases, J lost 10 bases, and 4 bases stayed unmatched. This CDR3 region has 13 residues. Looked up from germline, CDR1 is SGHTA and CDR2 is FQGTGA. Using immunoSEQ multiplex PCR, the repertoire was profiled, and TCRdb retains in-frame clones only, with some absent. The repertoire includes tens of thousands of clones, 81% of them detected once, and approximately 20% sits in the top ten. The chain links TRBV7-3 to TRBJ1-6, with 7 bases lining up with TRBD1. Sequencing was performed on peripheral blood. The source of this sequence is a woman aged 80 or over with COVID-19, enrolled during active disease. The CDR3 reads CASSSTGDSPLHF. The CDR3 DNA sequence: TGTGCCAGCAGCTCTACAGGGGACTCACCCCTCCACTTT.